This T cell receptor (beta chain) appears in the sequencing data of a study of early T cells in non-severe SARS-CoV-2 infection. The study's findings and limits: Anti-spike CD8 specificities were favored by VDJdb matching, whose results missed private and CD4 specificities.

The J segment lost 5 bases and the V segment lost 3 bases, leaving 6 bases of the junction unmatched. Germline assignment: CDR1 SGHTA and CDR2 FQGTGA. CDR3 length: 15 residues. A single record per CDR3 protein comes from TCRdb applying MiXCR to the 5' RACE reads. The repertoire holds just under 65,000 distinct CDR3 sequences, with almost 9% as singletons. Details on this clonotype: Its antigen is unknown.

The chain combines TRBV7-3 with TRBJ2-1; TRBD1 agrees at 8 bases. This specimen consisted of whole blood, obtained at baseline. The receptor was derived from an adult who was a healthcare worker with PCR-confirmed SARS-CoV-2 infection or an uninfected control (not recorded which). Written as DNA, the CDR3 is TGTGCCAGCAGCTTTGGACAGGGCAACCACAATGAGCAGTTCTTC. It translates to CASSFGQGNHNEQFF.